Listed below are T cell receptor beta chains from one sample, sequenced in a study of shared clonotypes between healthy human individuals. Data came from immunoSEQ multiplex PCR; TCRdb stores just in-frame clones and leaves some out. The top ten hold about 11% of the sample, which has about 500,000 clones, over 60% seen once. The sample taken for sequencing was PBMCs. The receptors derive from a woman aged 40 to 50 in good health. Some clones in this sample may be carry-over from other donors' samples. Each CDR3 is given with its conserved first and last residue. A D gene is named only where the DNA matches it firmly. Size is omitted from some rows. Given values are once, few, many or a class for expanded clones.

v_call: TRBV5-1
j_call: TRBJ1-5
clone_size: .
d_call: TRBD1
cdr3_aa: CASSIGTGRYQPQHF
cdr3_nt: TGCGCCAGCAGTATAGGGACAGGGAGGTATCAGCCCCAGCATTTT

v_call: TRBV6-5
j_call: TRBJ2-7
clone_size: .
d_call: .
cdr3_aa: CASSDQTGLEQYF
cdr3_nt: TGTGCCAGCAGTGACCAGACGGGCCTCGAGCAGTACTTC

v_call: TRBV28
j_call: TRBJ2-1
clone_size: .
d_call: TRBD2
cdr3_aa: CASSPGLAGGGLNEQFF
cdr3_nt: TGTGCCAGCAGTCCGGGACTAGCGGGAGGAGGACTCAATGAGCAGTTCTTC

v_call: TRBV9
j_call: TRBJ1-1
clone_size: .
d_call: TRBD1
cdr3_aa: CASSGYTGTGEAFF
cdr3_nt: TGTGCCAGCAGCGGATACACAGGGACAGGTGAAGCTTTCTTT

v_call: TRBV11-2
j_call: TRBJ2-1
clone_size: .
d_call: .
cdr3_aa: CASSLVGNEQFF
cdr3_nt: TGTGCCAGCAGCTTAGTCGGCAATGAGCAGTTCTTC

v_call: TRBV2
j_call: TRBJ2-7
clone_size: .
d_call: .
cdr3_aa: CASSRRSYEQYF
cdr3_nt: TGTGCCAGCAGTCGACGGTCCTACGAGCAGTACTTC

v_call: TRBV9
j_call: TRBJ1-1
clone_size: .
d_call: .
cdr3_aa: CASSVGVVNTEAFF
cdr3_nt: TGTGCCAGCAGCGTAGGGGTCGTGAACACTGAAGCTTTCTTT

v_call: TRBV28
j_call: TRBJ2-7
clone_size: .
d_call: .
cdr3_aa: CASRTTDSGPYEQYF
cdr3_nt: TGTGCCAGCAGGACTACCGATAGCGGACCCTACGAGCAGTACTTC

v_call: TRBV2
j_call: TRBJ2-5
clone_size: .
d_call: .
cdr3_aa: CASSEALDRLEETQYF
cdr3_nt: TGTGCCAGCAGTGAAGCGCTTGACAGGCTTGAAGAGACCCAGTACTTC

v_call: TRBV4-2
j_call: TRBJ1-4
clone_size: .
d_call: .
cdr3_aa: CASSQVSNEKLFF
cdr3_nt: TGTGCCAGCAGCCAAGTCTCAAATGAAAAACTGTTTTTT

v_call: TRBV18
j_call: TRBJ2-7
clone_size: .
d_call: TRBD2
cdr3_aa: CASSLSGRSGEQYF
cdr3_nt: TGTGCCAGCTCACTGAGCGGGAGGAGTGGCGAGCAGTACTTC

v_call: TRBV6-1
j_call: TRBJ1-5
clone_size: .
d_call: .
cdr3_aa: CASRDGMDQPQHF
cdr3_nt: TGTGCCAGCCGAGACGGGATGGATCAGCCCCAGCATTTT

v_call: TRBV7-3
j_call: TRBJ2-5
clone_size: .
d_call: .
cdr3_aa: CASSFNRDETQYF
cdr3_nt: TGTGCCAGCAGCTTCAACAGGGATGAGACCCAGTACTTC

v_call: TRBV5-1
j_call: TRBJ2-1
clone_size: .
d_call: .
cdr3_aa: CASEDRSGGNEQFF
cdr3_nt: TGCGCCAGCGAGGACAGGTCGGGGGGCAATGAGCAGTTCTTC

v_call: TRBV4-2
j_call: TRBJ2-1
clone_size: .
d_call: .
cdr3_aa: CASSPLAADYNEQFF
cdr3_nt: TGTGCCAGCAGCCCGCTCGCCGCGGACTACAATGAGCAGTTCTTC

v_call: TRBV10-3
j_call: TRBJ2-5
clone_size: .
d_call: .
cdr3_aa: CAIGGGQGTETQYF
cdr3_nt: TGTGCCATTGGGGGGGGACAAGGTACAGAGACCCAGTACTTC

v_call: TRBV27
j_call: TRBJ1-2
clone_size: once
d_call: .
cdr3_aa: CASSSPGEFYGYTF
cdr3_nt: TGTGCCAGCAGTTCCCCCGGGGAATTTTATGGCTACACCTTC

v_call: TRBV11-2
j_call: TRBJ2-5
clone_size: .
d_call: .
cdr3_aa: CASSPRIYGTQYF
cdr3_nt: TGTGCCAGCAGCCCTCGGATCTACGGGACCCAGTACTTC

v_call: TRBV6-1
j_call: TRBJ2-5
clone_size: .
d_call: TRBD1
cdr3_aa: CASSVRQGGETQYF
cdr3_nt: TGTGCCAGCAGTGTACGACAGGGTGGAGAGACCCAGTACTTC

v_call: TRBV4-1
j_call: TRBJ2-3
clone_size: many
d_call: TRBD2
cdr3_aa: CASSQDSSGRSTDTQYF
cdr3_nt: TGCGCCAGCAGCCAAGACTCTAGCGGGAGAAGCACAGATACGCAGTATTTT

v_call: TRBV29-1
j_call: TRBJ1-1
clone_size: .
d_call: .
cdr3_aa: CSVEPGRTDVFRAEAFF
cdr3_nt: TGCAGCGTTGAACCTGGGAGGACAGACGTATTTAGGGCTGAAGCTTTCTTT

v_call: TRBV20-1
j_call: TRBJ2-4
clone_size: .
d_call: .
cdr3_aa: CSARAAGIQYF
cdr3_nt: TGCAGTGCTCGTGCCGCGGGCATTCAGTACTTC

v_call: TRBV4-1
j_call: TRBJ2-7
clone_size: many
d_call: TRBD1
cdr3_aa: CASSKEGTGLDEQYF
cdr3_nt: TGCGCCAGCAGCAAAGAAGGGACAGGTCTCGACGAGCAGTACTTC

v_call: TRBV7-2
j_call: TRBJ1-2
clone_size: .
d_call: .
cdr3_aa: CASSLGYFYGYTF
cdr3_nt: TGTGCCAGCAGCCTCGGCTACTTCTATGGCTACACCTTC

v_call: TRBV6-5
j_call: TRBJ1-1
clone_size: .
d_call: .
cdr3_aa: CASSLQVMNTEAFF
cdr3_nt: TGTGCCAGCAGCCTCCAGGTGATGAACACTGAAGCTTTCTTT

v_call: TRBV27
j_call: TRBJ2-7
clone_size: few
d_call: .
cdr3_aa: CASSLSPVGEQYF
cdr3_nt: TGTGCCAGCAGTTTATCGCCCGTGGGTGAGCAGTACTTC

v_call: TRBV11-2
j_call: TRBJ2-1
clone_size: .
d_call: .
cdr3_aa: CASSLRRGRGNEQFF
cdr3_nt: TGTGCCAGCAGCTTACGTCGGGGCAGGGGCAATGAGCAGTTCTTC

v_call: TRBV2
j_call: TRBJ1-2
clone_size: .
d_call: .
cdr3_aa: CASSGRASNYGYTF
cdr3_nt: TGTGCCAGCAGTGGCAGGGCATCTAACTATGGCTACACCTTC

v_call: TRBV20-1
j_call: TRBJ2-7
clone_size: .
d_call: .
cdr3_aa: CRDRVYEQYF
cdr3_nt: TGCAGAGACCGGGTCTACGAGCAGTACTTC

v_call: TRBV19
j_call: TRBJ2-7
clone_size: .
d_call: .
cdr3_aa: CASSPGALGDEQYF
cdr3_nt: TGTGCCAGTAGCCCTGGGGCCCTAGGGGACGAGCAGTACTTC

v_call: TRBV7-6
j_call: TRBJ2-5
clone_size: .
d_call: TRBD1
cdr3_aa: CASSSTGGYGETQYF
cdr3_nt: TGTGCCAGCAGCTCGACAGGGGGCTATGGAGAGACCCAGTACTTC

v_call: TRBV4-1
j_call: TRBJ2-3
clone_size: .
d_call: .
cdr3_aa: CASSQVGLGADTQYF
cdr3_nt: TGCGCCAGCAGCCAAGTCGGTCTCGGGGCAGATACGCAGTATTTT

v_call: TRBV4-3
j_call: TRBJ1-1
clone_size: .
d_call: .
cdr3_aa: CASSRDGLNTEAFF
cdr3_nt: TGCGCCAGCAGCAGGGACGGATTGAACACTGAAGCTTTCTTT